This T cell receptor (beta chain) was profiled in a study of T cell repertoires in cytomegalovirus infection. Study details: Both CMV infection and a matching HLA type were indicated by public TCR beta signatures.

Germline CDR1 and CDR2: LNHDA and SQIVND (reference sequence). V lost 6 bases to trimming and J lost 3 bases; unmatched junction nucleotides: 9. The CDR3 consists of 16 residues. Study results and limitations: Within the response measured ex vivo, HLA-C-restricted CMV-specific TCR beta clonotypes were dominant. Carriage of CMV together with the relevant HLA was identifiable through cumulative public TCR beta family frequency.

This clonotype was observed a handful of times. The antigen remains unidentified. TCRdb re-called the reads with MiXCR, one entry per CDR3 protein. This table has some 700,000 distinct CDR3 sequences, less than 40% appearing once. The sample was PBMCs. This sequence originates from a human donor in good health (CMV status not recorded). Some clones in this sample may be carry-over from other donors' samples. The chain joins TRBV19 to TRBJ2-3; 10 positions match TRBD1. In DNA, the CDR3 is TGTGCCAGTAGACGGGATGACAGGGGGCGGACAGATACGCAGTATTTT. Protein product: CASRRDDRGRTDTQYF.